The rows below give T cell receptor beta chains drawn from one sample of a study of blood T cell repertoires in COVID-19. Sequencing used immunoSEQ multiplex PCR; TCRdb keeps in-frame clones, though not all of them. Among around 450,000 clones listed, roughly 91% were seen once. Material: peripheral blood. The origin of the receptors is a woman aged 25 to 39 with acute or convalescent COVID-19. Both conserved end residues are part of each CDR3. D genes are given only for firm matches. Not every row has a clone size; where given, it reads once, few, many or a size class.

v_gene: TRBV5-5; abundance: -; j_gene: TRBJ1-2; d_gene: -; CDR3aa: CASSLAARGNYGYTF; CDR3nt: TGTGCCAGCAGCTTGGCGGCCAGGGGAAACTATGGCTACACCTTC
v_gene: TRBV24-1; abundance: -; j_gene: TRBJ2-7; d_gene: TRBD1; CDR3aa: CATSDPVTGQGEQYF; CDR3nt: TGTGCCACCAGTGATCCCGTGACAGGGCAGGGCGAGCAGTACTTC
v_gene: TRBV6-5; abundance: -; j_gene: TRBJ2-3; d_gene: -; CDR3aa: CASTRDFFSTDTQYF; CDR3nt: TGTGCCAGCACGAGGGACTTCTTTAGCACAGATACGCAGTATTTT
v_gene: TRBV2; abundance: -; j_gene: TRBJ2-5; d_gene: TRBD1; CDR3aa: CASRLNRQGAGETQYF; CDR3nt: TGTGCCAGCAGACTAAACCGACAGGGGGCGGGAGAGACCCAGTACTTC
v_gene: TRBV5-1; abundance: -; j_gene: TRBJ2-7; d_gene: TRBD1; CDR3aa: CASSLGDSSYEQYF; CDR3nt: TGCGCCAGCAGCCTCGGGGACAGCTCCTACGAGCAGTACTTC
v_gene: TRBV7-9; abundance: -; j_gene: TRBJ2-7; d_gene: -; CDR3aa: CASSYGTLEQYF; CDR3nt: TGTGCCAGCAGCTACGGGACACTCGAGCAGTACTTC
v_gene: TRBV6-6; abundance: -; j_gene: TRBJ2-7; d_gene: -; CDR3aa: CASNLGGTSYEQYF; CDR3nt: TGTGCCAGCAACCTCGGGGGTACCTCCTACGAGCAGTACTTC
v_gene: TRBV3-1/TRBV3-2; abundance: -; j_gene: TRBJ2-1; d_gene: TRBD2; CDR3aa: CASSHGTSPYNEQFF; CDR3nt: TGTGCCAGCAGCCACGGGACTAGCCCTTACAATGAGCAGTTCTTC
v_gene: TRBV11-2; abundance: -; j_gene: TRBJ2-7; d_gene: TRBD1; CDR3aa: CASSLVPRGRGEQYF; CDR3nt: TGTGCCAGCAGCTTAGTTCCAAGGGGGCGAGGCGAGCAGTACTTC
v_gene: TRBV3-1/TRBV3-2; abundance: -; j_gene: TRBJ2-3; d_gene: -; CDR3aa: CASSRVVTSTDTQYF; CDR3nt: TGTGCCAGCAGCCGAGTAGTTACTAGCACAGATACGCAGTATTTT
v_gene: TRBV11-2; abundance: once; j_gene: TRBJ2-7; d_gene: -; CDR3aa: CASRSGKGQKSSYEQYF; CDR3nt: TGTGCCAGCAGATCAGGAAAGGGACAAAAGAGCTCCTACGAGCAGTACTTC
v_gene: TRBV5-6; abundance: -; j_gene: TRBJ2-7; d_gene: TRBD1; CDR3aa: CASSWGQGTYEQYF; CDR3nt: TGTGCCAGCAGCTGGGGACAGGGTACCTACGAGCAGTACTTC
v_gene: TRBV5-6; abundance: once; j_gene: TRBJ2-7; d_gene: -; CDR3aa: CASSLWALLEYEQYF; CDR3nt: TGTGCCAGCAGCTTGTGGGCGCTCTTAGAATACGAGCAGTACTTC
v_gene: TRBV18; abundance: -; j_gene: TRBJ1-6; d_gene: TRBD1; CDR3aa: CASSRLSPGQNNSPLHF; CDR3nt: TGTGCCAGCTCACGATTATCACCGGGACAGAACAATTCACCCCTCCACTTT
v_gene: TRBV6-5; abundance: -; j_gene: TRBJ1-3; d_gene: -; CDR3aa: CVSRLGNTIYF; CDR3nt: TGTGTCTCCCGGTTGGGAAACACCATATATTTT
v_gene: TRBV15; abundance: -; j_gene: TRBJ1-1; d_gene: -; CDR3aa: CATSTGSGVRTEAFF; CDR3nt: TGTGCCACCAGCACCGGTTCAGGGGTGAGGACTGAAGCTTTCTTT
v_gene: TRBV5-1; abundance: -; j_gene: TRBJ1-3; d_gene: -; CDR3aa: CASSLGGQTSGNTIYF; CDR3nt: TGCGCCAGCAGCTTGGGGGGACAAACCTCTGGAAACACCATATATTTT
v_gene: TRBV4-2; abundance: -; j_gene: TRBJ2-5; d_gene: TRBD2; CDR3aa: CASSQDGLAGGSGETQYF; CDR3nt: TGTGCCAGCAGCCAAGATGGACTAGCGGGGGGGTCGGGAGAGACCCAGTACTTC
v_gene: TRBV19; abundance: few; j_gene: TRBJ1-1; d_gene: -; CDR3aa: CASSRDRWNTEAFF; CDR3nt: TGTGCCAGTAGTCGTGACAGGTGGAACACTGAAGCTTTCTTT
v_gene: TRBV7-9; abundance: -; j_gene: TRBJ2-3; d_gene: TRBD2; CDR3aa: CASKLAGVSLDTQYF; CDR3nt: TGTGCCAGCAAACTAGCGGGGGTGTCCTTAGATACGCAGTATTTT
v_gene: TRBV18; abundance: -; j_gene: TRBJ1-4; d_gene: -; CDR3aa: CASSPSGVGPQLFF; CDR3nt: TGTGCCAGCTCACCCTCCGGGGTCGGCCCGCAACTGTTTTTT
v_gene: TRBV29-1; abundance: -; j_gene: TRBJ2-1; d_gene: TRBD1; CDR3aa: CSVVSRDRVIHEQFF; CDR3nt: TGCAGCGTTGTTAGCCGGGACAGGGTCATCCATGAGCAGTTCTTC
v_gene: TRBV29-1; abundance: -; j_gene: TRBJ1-2; d_gene: -; CDR3aa: CSVGAGSYGYTF; CDR3nt: TGCAGCGTTGGAGCGGGTTCGTATGGCTACACCTTC
v_gene: TRBV14; abundance: -; j_gene: TRBJ1-2; d_gene: TRBD1; CDR3aa: CASSLGDRGIGYTF; CDR3nt: TGTGCCAGCAGCCTGGGGGACAGGGGGATTGGCTACACCTTC
v_gene: TRBV7-3; abundance: -; j_gene: TRBJ2-5; d_gene: -; CDR3aa: CASSLKGQGETQYF; CDR3nt: TGTGCCAGCAGCTTAAAGGGTCAGGGAGAGACCCAGTACTTC
v_gene: TRBV5-1; abundance: -; j_gene: TRBJ2-1; d_gene: TRBD2; CDR3aa: CASSLGGTNYNEQFF; CDR3nt: TGCGCCAGCAGCTTGGGCGGGACTAATTACAATGAGCAGTTCTTC
v_gene: TRBV19; abundance: -; j_gene: TRBJ1-4; d_gene: -; CDR3aa: CASSSTYGTTNEKLFF; CDR3nt: TGTGCCAGTAGCTCGACATATGGTACAACTAATGAAAAACTGTTTTTT
v_gene: TRBV10-1; abundance: once; j_gene: TRBJ2-3; d_gene: TRBD1; CDR3aa: CASSTRGQGIESTDTQYF; CDR3nt: TGCGCCAGCAGCACCCGCGGACAGGGGATAGAGAGCACAGATACGCAGTATTTT
v_gene: TRBV5-4; abundance: -; j_gene: TRBJ2-3; d_gene: TRBD2; CDR3aa: CASSYLAGGPWDTQYF; CDR3nt: TGTGCCAGCAGCTATCTAGCGGGGGGGCCTTGGGATACGCAGTATTTT
v_gene: TRBV5-1; abundance: -; j_gene: TRBJ2-2; d_gene: -; CDR3aa: CASSWDGGSGELFF; CDR3nt: TGCGCCAGCAGCTGGGACGGGGGATCCGGGGAGCTGTTTTTT
v_gene: TRBV20-1; abundance: -; j_gene: TRBJ2-2; d_gene: -; CDR3aa: CSAYRVGELFF; CDR3nt: TGCAGTGCTTACAGGGTCGGGGAGCTGTTTTTT
v_gene: TRBV5-4; abundance: -; j_gene: TRBJ2-1; d_gene: -; CDR3aa: CASSLGRDSYNEQFF; CDR3nt: TGTGCCAGCAGCTTGGGGCGGGACAGCTACAATGAGCAGTTCTTC
v_gene: TRBV28; abundance: -; j_gene: TRBJ2-4; d_gene: -; CDR3aa: CASKGRDWRIQYF; CDR3nt: TGTGCCAGCAAAGGACGGGACTGGCGGATTCAGTACTTC
v_gene: TRBV5-4; abundance: few; j_gene: TRBJ1-1; d_gene: TRBD1; CDR3aa: CASGQGETEAFF; CDR3nt: TGTGCCAGCGGACAGGGTGAGACTGAAGCTTTCTTT
v_gene: TRBV2; abundance: -; j_gene: TRBJ1-2; d_gene: -; CDR3aa: CASTEGSRGYTF; CDR3nt: TGTGCCAGCACGGAGGGTTCGCGTGGCTACACCTTC
v_gene: TRBV11-3; abundance: -; j_gene: TRBJ2-3; d_gene: TRBD2; CDR3aa: CASSLEGTRGDTQYF; CDR3nt: TGTGCCAGCAGCTTAGAAGGGACTAGGGGAGATACGCAGTATTTT
v_gene: TRBV20-1; abundance: few; j_gene: TRBJ1-2; d_gene: -; CDR3aa: CSARYRDGYTF; CDR3nt: TGCAGTGCTAGATACAGGGATGGCTACACCTTC
v_gene: TRBV6-5; abundance: -; j_gene: TRBJ2-7; d_gene: -; CDR3aa: CASSHKESSYEQYF; CDR3nt: TGTGCCAGCAGCCACAAGGAGAGCTCCTACGAGCAGTACTTC
v_gene: TRBV10-1; abundance: -; j_gene: TRBJ2-7; d_gene: TRBD2; CDR3aa: CASQGQGTSIRYEQYF; CDR3nt: TGCGCCAGCCAAGGCCAAGGGACTAGCATCCGCTACGAGCAGTACTTC
v_gene: TRBV3-1/TRBV3-2; abundance: once; j_gene: TRBJ1-2; d_gene: TRBD1; CDR3aa: CASSQSRGLGTF; CDR3nt: TGTGCCAGCAGCCAGTCGAGGGGGCTCGGCACCTTC
v_gene: TRBV2; abundance: -; j_gene: TRBJ1-1; d_gene: TRBD1; CDR3aa: CASSEGTGGDTEAFF; CDR3nt: TGTGCCAGCAGTGAAGGGACAGGGGGAGACACTGAAGCTTTCTTT
v_gene: TRBV11-2; abundance: -; j_gene: TRBJ2-7; d_gene: -; CDR3aa: CASSLDSNQGYEQYF; CDR3nt: TGTGCCAGCAGCTTAGATTCGAACCAGGGCTACGAGCAGTACTTC
v_gene: TRBV7-2; abundance: -; j_gene: TRBJ2-1; d_gene: TRBD1; CDR3aa: CASSRDRVGNEQFF; CDR3nt: TGTGCCAGCAGCAGAGACAGGGTAGGCAATGAGCAGTTCTTC
v_gene: TRBV12-3/TRBV12-4; abundance: few; j_gene: TRBJ2-2; d_gene: TRBD2; CDR3aa: CASSRGLAGELFF; CDR3nt: TGTGCCAGCAGCCGCGGACTAGCCGGGGAGCTGTTTTTT
v_gene: TRBV5-5; abundance: -; j_gene: TRBJ2-3; d_gene: TRBD1; CDR3aa: CASSLNWNRGTISTDTQYF; CDR3nt: TGTGCCAGCAGCTTGAATTGGAACAGGGGAACTATTAGCACAGATACGCAGTATTTT
v_gene: TRBV6-2/TRBV6-3; abundance: -; j_gene: TRBJ1-1; d_gene: TRBD1; CDR3aa: CASSYSRTGRSEAFF; CDR3nt: TGTGCCAGCAGTTACTCGAGGACAGGGCGGTCTGAAGCTTTCTTT
v_gene: TRBV24-1; abundance: -; j_gene: TRBJ2-3; d_gene: -; CDR3aa: CATSGTRSTDTQYF; CDR3nt: TGTGCCACCAGTGGGACAAGGAGCACAGATACGCAGTATTTT
v_gene: TRBV5-1; abundance: -; j_gene: TRBJ2-1; d_gene: -; CDR3aa: CASSFTDEQFF; CDR3nt: TGCGCCAGCAGCTTTACGGATGAGCAGTTCTTC
v_gene: TRBV15; abundance: -; j_gene: TRBJ1-1; d_gene: -; CDR3aa: CATSRDTGSTEAFF; CDR3nt: TGTGCCACCAGCAGAGATACCGGGTCCACTGAAGCTTTCTTT
v_gene: TRBV30; abundance: -; j_gene: TRBJ2-5; d_gene: TRBD1; CDR3aa: CAWSIRTGFEETQYF; CDR3nt: TGTGCCTGGAGTATCCGGACAGGTTTTGAAGAGACCCAGTACTTC
v_gene: TRBV21-1; abundance: -; j_gene: TRBJ1-3; d_gene: -; CDR3aa: CASRGEDSRPGNTIYF; CDR3nt: TGTGCCAGCAGGGGAGAGGACAGTCGACCTGGAAACACCATATATTTT
v_gene: TRBV28; abundance: -; j_gene: TRBJ2-3; d_gene: -; CDR3aa: CASSSSVSTDTQYF; CDR3nt: TGTGCCAGCAGCTCTAGCGTTAGCACAGATACGCAGTATTTT
v_gene: TRBV18; abundance: -; j_gene: TRBJ2-3; d_gene: TRBD1; CDR3aa: CASSTYRGPDTQYF; CDR3nt: TGTGCCAGCTCAACTTACAGGGGCCCCGATACGCAGTATTTT